This T cell receptor (beta chain) was captured by sequencing in a study of Graves' ophthalmopathy and Graves' hyperthyroidism. General study points: The study's model predicted ophthalmopathy progression at 70.59% sensitivity and 72% to 85% specificity.

Every ophthalmopathy donor presented moderate-to-severe activity, CAS ≥3, NOSPECS ≥4 and duration under 3 months. Ineligible for inclusion were patients with other autoimmune diseases, uncontrolled infections, pregnancy or lactation. A word on this clonotype: The antigen is not known.

The length of the CDR3 is 21 residues. V shed 0 bases and J shed 0 bases, with 24 bases lying between them. The germline V gene encodes CDR1 SGHDN and CDR2 FVKESK. Amplification of TCR beta CDR3 regions used RNA transcripts. Scientists carried out first-round RT-PCR using HTBI primers and then a second-round multiplex PCR. TCRdb reanalysed the multiplex PCR reads using MiXCR and keeps one entry per CDR3 protein. The data contain under 250,000 distinct CDR3 sequences, less than 30% of them seen just once; the ten biggest clones take up 8.5% to 9.5%. The rearrangement joins TRBV14 to TRBJ1-3; D call uncertain. This clonotype originated in a man aged 50 or older with Graves' ophthalmopathy. Sequenced: peripheral blood. The CDR3 here is CASSQDTINHLTGSSGNTIYF. As DNA, the CDR3 is TGTGCCAGCAGCCAAGATACAATCAATCACTTGACCGGGAGCTCTGGAAACACCATATATTTT.